The rows below give T cell receptor beta chains drawn from one sample of a study of shared clonotypes between healthy human individuals. Generated by immunoSEQ multiplex PCR, the TCRdb table keeps only in-frame clones and is missing some. Altogether about 2 million clones are present, about 95% being singletons, with the ten largest covering 0.1% to 0.15%. The sample consisted of naive CD4+ T cells sorted from blood. These receptors all stem from a man aged 18 to 30 in good health. The CDR3 runs from the conserved cysteine through the conserved F or W. Each record gives: D gene, clone size, J gene, V gene, CDR3 protein, CDR3 DNA. The D gene is left open where the match is weak. Rows give clone size only sometimes, using once, few, many, or a class for an expanded clone.

.,.,TRBJ2-1,TRBV27,CASSWLSYGEQFF,TGTGCCAGCAGTTGGCTCTCTTACGGTGAGCAGTTCTTC
.,.,TRBJ1-2,TRBV28,CASSLSGTGYTF,TGTGCCAGCAGTTTATCAGGGACTGGCTACACCTTC
.,.,TRBJ1-3,TRBV18,CASSPLGTDGNTIYF,TGTGCCAGCTCACCCCTTGGGACGGATGGAAACACCATATATTTT
TRBD1,once,TRBJ2-7,TRBV19,CASSTIDRETHYEQYF,TGTGCCAGTAGTACAATCGACAGGGAGACTCACTACGAGCAGTACTTC
.,many,TRBJ1-1,TRBV27,CASSSRPTVLNTEAFF,TGTGCCAGCAGTTCACGACCTACAGTATTGAACACTGAAGCTTTCTTT
TRBD2,.,TRBJ2-2,TRBV29-1,CSVEGTSENTGELFF,TGCAGCGTTGAAGGGACTAGCGAAAACACCGGGGAGCTGTTTTTT
.,.,TRBJ1-2,TRBV7-2,CASSLADIRDGYTF,TGTGCCAGCAGCTTAGCCGACATCAGGGATGGCTACACCTTC
.,.,TRBJ2-7,TRBV21-1,CASSKVPDTGSYEQYF,TGTGCCAGCAGCAAAGTACCGGACACGGGTTCCTACGAGCAGTACTTC
.,.,TRBJ2-7,TRBV6-5,CASSSGIPSHEQYF,TGTGCCAGCAGTTCCGGGATACCGAGTCACGAGCAGTACTTC
.,once,TRBJ2-1,TRBV20-1,CSARMGYEQFF,TGCAGTGCTAGAATGGGCTATGAGCAGTTCTTC
.,many,TRBJ2-7,TRBV4-1,CASSQPGRVLRQYF,TGCGCCAGCAGCCAACCGGGACGGGTTTTGAGGCAGTACTTC
.,.,TRBJ1-4,TRBV28,CASSAPRAANEKLFF,TGTGCCAGCAGTGCCCCCAGGGCCGCTAATGAAAAACTGTTTTTT
TRBD1,.,TRBJ1-5,TRBV27,CASSYRRGPDSSNQPQHF,TGTGCCAGCAGTTACCGAAGGGGGCCGGATAGTAGCAATCAGCCCCAGCATTTT
TRBD1,.,TRBJ1-6,TRBV30,CAWKDREDSPLHF,TGTGCCTGGAAGGACAGGGAAGACTCACCCCTCCACTTT
.,.,TRBJ2-3,TRBV27,CASSPNRASTDTQYF,TGTGCCAGCAGTCCTAACCGGGCATCCACAGATACGCAGTATTTT
.,.,TRBJ2-1,TRBV4-3,CASSQEASFSSYNEQFF,TGCGCCAGCAGCCAAGAAGCTAGCTTCAGCTCCTACAATGAGCAGTTCTTC
.,.,TRBJ2-7,TRBV27,CASSLYGTATSYEQYF,TGTGCCAGCAGTTTATACGGGACGGCTACCTCCTACGAGCAGTACTTC
TRBD1,.,TRBJ2-7,TRBV4-1,CASSQFVGTGGGRQYF,TGCGCCAGCAGCCAATTCGTGGGGACAGGGGGCGGAAGGCAGTACTTC
TRBD1,once,TRBJ2-1,TRBV7-2,CASSRDRVRYSNEQFF,TGTGCCAGCAGCCGCGACAGGGTAAGGTACAGCAATGAGCAGTTCTTC
.,.,TRBJ2-7,TRBV2,CASSEDGGQYF,TGTGCCAGCAGTGAAGATGGGGGGCAGTACTTC
.,once,TRBJ2-7,TRBV7-9,CASSGGAGSHSYEQYF,TGTGCCAGCAGTGGAGGTGCGGGCTCACATTCCTACGAGCAGTACTTC
.,.,TRBJ2-3,TRBV9,CASQLGLGGTSTDTQYF,TGTGCCAGCCAGTTGGGTCTCGGCGGGACTAGCACAGATACGCAGTATTTT
.,.,TRBJ1-2,TRBV10-1,CASSESTGYGYTF,TGCGCCAGCAGTGAGTCGACAGGCTATGGCTACACCTTC
.,.,TRBJ2-5,TRBV5-3,CARSLYPQETQYF,TGTGCCAGAAGCTTGTATCCCCAAGAGACCCAGTACTTC
TRBD2,.,TRBJ2-5,TRBV2,CASSPTSGTETQYF,TGTGCCAGCAGTCCGACTAGCGGGACTGAGACCCAGTACTTC
.,.,TRBJ2-1,TRBV6-6,CASSYGNEQFF,TGTGCCAGCAGTTACGGGAATGAGCAGTTCTTC
.,.,TRBJ1-2,TRBV13,CASSLKPDYGYTF,TGTGCCAGCAGCTTAAAACCGGACTATGGCTACACCTTC
TRBD1,.,TRBJ2-7,TRBV14,CASSQDWTGLYEQYF,TGTGCCAGCAGCCAAGATTGGACAGGGCTCTACGAGCAGTACTTC
.,.,TRBJ1-4,TRBV29-1,CSVVTGLGEKLFF,TGCAGCGTTGTAACAGGCCTGGGAGAAAAACTGTTTTTT